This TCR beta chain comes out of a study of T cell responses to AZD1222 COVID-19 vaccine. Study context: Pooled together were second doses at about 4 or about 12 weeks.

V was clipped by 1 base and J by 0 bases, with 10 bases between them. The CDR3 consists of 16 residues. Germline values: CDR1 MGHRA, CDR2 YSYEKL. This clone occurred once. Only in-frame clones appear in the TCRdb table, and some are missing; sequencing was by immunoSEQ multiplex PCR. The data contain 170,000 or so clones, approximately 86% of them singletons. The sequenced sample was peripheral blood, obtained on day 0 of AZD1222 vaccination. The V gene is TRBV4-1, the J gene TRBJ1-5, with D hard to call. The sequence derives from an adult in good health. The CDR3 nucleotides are TGCGCCAGCAGCCAAGGGGCAGCATATAGCAATCAGCCCCAGCATTTT. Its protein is CASSQGAAYSNQPQHF.